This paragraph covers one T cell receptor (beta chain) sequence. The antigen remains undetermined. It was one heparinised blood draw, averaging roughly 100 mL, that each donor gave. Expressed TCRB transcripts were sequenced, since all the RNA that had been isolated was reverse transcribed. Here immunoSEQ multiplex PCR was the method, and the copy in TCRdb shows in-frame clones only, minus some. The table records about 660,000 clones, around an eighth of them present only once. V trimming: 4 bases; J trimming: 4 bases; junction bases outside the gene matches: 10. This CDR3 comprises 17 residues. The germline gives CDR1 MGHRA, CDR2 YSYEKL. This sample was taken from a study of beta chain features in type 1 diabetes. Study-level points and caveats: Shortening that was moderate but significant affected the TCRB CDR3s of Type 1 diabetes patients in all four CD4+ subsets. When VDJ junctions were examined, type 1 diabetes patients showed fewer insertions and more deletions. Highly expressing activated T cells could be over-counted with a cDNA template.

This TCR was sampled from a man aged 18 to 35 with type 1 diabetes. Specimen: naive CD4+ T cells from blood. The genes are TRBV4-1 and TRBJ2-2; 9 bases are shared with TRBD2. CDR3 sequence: CASSPLGLAEITGELFF. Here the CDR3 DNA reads TGCGCCAGCAGCCCTTTGGGACTAGCAGAGATCACCGGGGAGCTGTTTTTT.